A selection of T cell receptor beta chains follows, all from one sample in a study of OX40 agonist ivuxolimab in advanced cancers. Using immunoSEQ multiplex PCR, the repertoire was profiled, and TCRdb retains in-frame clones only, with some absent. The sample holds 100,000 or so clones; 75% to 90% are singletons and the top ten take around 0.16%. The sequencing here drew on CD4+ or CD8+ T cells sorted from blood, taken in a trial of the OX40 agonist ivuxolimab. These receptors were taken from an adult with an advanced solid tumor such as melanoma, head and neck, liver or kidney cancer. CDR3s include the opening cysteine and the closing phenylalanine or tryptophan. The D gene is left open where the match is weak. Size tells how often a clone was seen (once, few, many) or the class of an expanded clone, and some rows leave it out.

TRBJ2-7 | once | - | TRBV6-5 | TGTGCCAGCAGCCCCGGACAGATCTCCTACGAGCAGTACTTC | CASSPGQISYEQYF
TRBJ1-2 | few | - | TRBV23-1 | TGCGCCAGCAGCTCTTACCCCACAGGAACTAACTATGGCTACACCTTC | CASSSYPTGTNYGYTF
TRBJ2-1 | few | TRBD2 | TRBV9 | TGTGCCAGCAGCGTAGTAGCGGGGGGGAACGGTGAGCAGTTCTTC | CASSVVAGGNGEQFF
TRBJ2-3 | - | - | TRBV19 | TGTGCCAGTAACGACGGACCTAGCACAGATACGCAGTATTTT | CASNDGPSTDTQYF
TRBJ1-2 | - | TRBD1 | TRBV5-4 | TGTGCCAGCAGCTTGGCCACAGGGGGTTCAGCTAACTATGGCTACACCTTC | CASSLATGGSANYGYTF
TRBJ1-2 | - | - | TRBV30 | TGTGCTTATGGACAGTCTAACTATGGCTACACCTTC | CAYGQSNYGYTF
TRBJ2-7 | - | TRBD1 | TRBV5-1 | TGCGCCAGCCGGAGGGACAGGGGGAACTACGAGCAGTACTTC | CASRRDRGNYEQYF
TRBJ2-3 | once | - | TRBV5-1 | TGCGCCAGCAGCTTGGCCGTGGGGCGCACAGATACGCAGTATTTT | CASSLAVGRTDTQYF
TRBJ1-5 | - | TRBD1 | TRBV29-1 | TGCAGCGCCGGGACAGGGAGGAATCAGCCCCAGCATTTT | CSAGTGRNQPQHF
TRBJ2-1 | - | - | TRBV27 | TGTGCCAGCAGTCCTAGGGTGGGGGTGGGTACAAATGAGCAGTTCTTC | CASSPRVGVGTNEQFF
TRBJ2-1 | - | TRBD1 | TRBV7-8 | TGTGCCAGCAGCTCCAGACAGGGGGCGAGGAATGAGCAGTTCTTC | CASSSRQGARNEQFF
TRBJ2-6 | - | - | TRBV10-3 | TGTGCCATCAGTGAGTCGACAGGAACCTCTGGGGCCAACGTCCTGACTTTC | CAISESTGTSGANVLTF
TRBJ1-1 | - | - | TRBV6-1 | TGTGCCAGCAGTGATGTTGCCAAGGAGAACACTGAAGCTTTCTTT | CASSDVAKENTEAFF
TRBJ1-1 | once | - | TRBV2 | TGTGCCAGCAGTTGGCTGGGGGCCCCGAACACTGAAGCTTTCTTT | CASSWLGAPNTEAFF
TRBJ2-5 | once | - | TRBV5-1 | TGCGCCAGCAGCTTCACGTCCTGGGTTTTGGGCGAGACCCAGTACTTC | CASSFTSWVLGETQYF
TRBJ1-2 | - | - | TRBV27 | TGTGCCAGCAGTCTGAGGGGATCCGGCTACACCTTC | CASSLRGSGYTF
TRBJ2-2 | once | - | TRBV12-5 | TGTGCTAGTGGTTTCCCTTTTAGGGGTTCCGGGGAGCTGTTTTTT | CASGFPFRGSGELFF
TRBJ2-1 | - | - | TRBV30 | TGTGCCTGGAGTTTCCCCGGGTGGAATGAGCAGTTCTTC | CAWSFPGWNEQFF
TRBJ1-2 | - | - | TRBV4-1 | TGCGCCAGCAGCCAAGACCGGGCCCCCCTTAACTATGGCTACACCTTC | CASSQDRAPLNYGYTF
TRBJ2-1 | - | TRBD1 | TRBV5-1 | TGCGCCAGCAGCTGGACAGGGGGTCGCTATGAGCAGTTCTTC | CASSWTGGRYEQFF
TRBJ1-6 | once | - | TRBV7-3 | TGTGCCAGCAGCAACCGGGTCGATTCACCCCTCCACTTT | CASSNRVDSPLHF
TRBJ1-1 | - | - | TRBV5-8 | TGTGCCAGCAGCTTGGTCGGGGGGGGAGACACTGAAGCTTTCTTT | CASSLVGGGDTEAFF
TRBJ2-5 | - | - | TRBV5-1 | TGCGCCAGCAGCTCCCCCCCGGGGGAGACCCAGTACTTC | CASSSPPGETQYF
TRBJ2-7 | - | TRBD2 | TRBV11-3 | TGTGCCAGCAGTCGCGGGGGAGAGCAGTACTTC | CASSRGGEQYF
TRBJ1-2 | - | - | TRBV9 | TGTGCCAGCAGCGTAGACCTAAACTATGGCTACACCTTC | CASSVDLNYGYTF
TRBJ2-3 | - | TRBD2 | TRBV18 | TGTGCCAGCTCACCACGCGGGGGGGGCCCCACAGATACGCAGTATTTT | CASSPRGGGPTDTQYF
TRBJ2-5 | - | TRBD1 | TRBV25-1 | TGTGCCAGCAGTGGGTGGGCAGGGGGCGCGGGAGAGACCCAGTACTTC | CASSGWAGGAGETQYF
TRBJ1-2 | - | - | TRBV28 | TGTGCCAGCCGGCCGGAAGGGAACTATGGCTACACCTTC | CASRPEGNYGYTF
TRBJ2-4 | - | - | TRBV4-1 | TGCGCCAGCAGCCAGCACGAGCTAGCCAAAAACATTCAGTACTTC | CASSQHELAKNIQYF
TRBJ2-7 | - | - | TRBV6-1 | TGTGCCAGCAGTGACCCGGACGTCACCTACGAGCAGTACTTC | CASSDPDVTYEQYF
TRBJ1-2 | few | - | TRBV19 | TGTGCCAGTACTCGGACACCGACCGATGATGGCTACACCTTC | CASTRTPTDDGYTF
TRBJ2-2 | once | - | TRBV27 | TGTGCCAGCATTTCTCTCGGTAGGGTTCGCACCGGGGAGCTGTTTTTT | CASISLGRVRTGELFF
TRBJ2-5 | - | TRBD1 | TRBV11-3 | TGTGCCAGCAGCTTAGGATGGACAGGGGTTCGGGAAGAGACCCAGTACTTC | CASSLGWTGVREETQYF
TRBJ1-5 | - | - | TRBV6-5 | TGTGCCAGCAGTCCCGGACGTGGCAATCAGCCCCAGCATTTT | CASSPGRGNQPQHF
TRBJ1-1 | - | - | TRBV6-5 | TGTGCCAGCAGTTACTCGCGAGCCAGGGAAGCTTTCTTT | CASSYSRAREAFF
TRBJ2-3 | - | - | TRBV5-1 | TGCGCCAGCAGCTTTTACTCGGATACGCAGTATTTT | CASSFYSDTQYF
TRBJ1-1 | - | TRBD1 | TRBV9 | TGTGCCAGCAGCGCCTCTACAGGGGGGACAACTATGAACACTGAAGCTTTCTTT | CASSASTGGTTMNTEAFF
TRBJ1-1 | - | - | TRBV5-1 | TGCGCCAGCGGCACGAGGGTGAACACTGAAGCTTTCTTT | CASGTRVNTEAFF
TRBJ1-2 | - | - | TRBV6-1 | TGTGCCAGCAATGCGGGGGCGCTTGGCTACACCTTC | CASNAGALGYTF
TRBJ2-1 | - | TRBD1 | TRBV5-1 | TGCGCCAGCAGCTTGGCCGGGACAGGGTGGGATGAGCAGTTCTTC | CASSLAGTGWDEQFF
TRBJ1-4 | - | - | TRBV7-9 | TGTGCCAGCAGCTTATCACAGGTCGAAAAACTGTTTTTT | CASSLSQVEKLFF
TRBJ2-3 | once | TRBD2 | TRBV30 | TGTGCCTGGAGTGATTTGGCTAGCGGGAAGGGCGCAGATACGCAGTATTTT | CAWSDLASGKGADTQYF
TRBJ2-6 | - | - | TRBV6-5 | TGTGCCAGCAGCCTCGACCGGGCCGGGGCCAACGTCCTGACTTTC | CASSLDRAGANVLTF
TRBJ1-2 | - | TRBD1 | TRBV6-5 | TGTGCCAGCAGTTACGCTGGGAGACAGGGTGGCTACACCTTC | CASSYAGRQGGYTF
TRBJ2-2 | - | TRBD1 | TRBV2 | TGTGCCAGCAGTGCAAAGGGACAGGGCAGTTTGACCGGGGAGCTGTTTTTT | CASSAKGQGSLTGELFF
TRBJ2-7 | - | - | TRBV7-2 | TGTGCCAGCAGCTTAGTGCCCCGGTCAGGGGCCTACGAGCAGTACTTC | CASSLVPRSGAYEQYF
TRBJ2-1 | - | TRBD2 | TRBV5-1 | TGCGCCAGCAGCTGGGGACTAGCGGGAACGAATGAGCTGTTCTTC | CASSWGLAGTNELFF
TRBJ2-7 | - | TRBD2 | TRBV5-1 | TGCGCCAGCAGCCCCCTCCGACTAGCGGGAGAGCGATCGGACGAGCAGTACTTC | CASSPLRLAGERSDEQYF
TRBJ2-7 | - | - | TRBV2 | TGTGCCAGCAGTAGGACCGAAGTCTCCTACGAGCAGTACTTC | CASSRTEVSYEQYF
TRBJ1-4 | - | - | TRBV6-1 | TGTGCCAGCAGTACCGGTGGGACGGATAATGAAAAACTGTTTTTT | CASSTGGTDNEKLFF